This entry lists 27 T cell receptor beta chains sequenced from one sample in a study of PD-1 blockade in mismatch repair-deficient tumors. Sequenced by immunoSEQ multiplex PCR; TCRdb stores in-frame clones only, minus some. This table has some 120,000 clones, 60% to 85% appearing once. The sequencing here drew on peripheral blood, taken 60 weeks after starting pembrolizumab. The receptors come from an adult with mismatch repair-deficient cancer.

The chain combines TRBV27 with TRBJ1-6; D remains unclear. Germline CDR1 and CDR2: MNHEY and SMNVEV (reference sequence). V was trimmed by 2 bases and J by 10 bases, leaving 9 bases between them. The CDR3 runs to 13 residues. CDR3 region: CASSLKPHSPLHF. CDR3 sequence (DNA): TGTGCCAGCAGTTTAAAACCCCACTCACCCCTCCACTTT.

Here the CDR3 reads CASSLVGGGQETQYF. The CDR3 DNA reads as TGTGCCAGCAGCTTGGTTGGGGGGGGCCAAGAGACCCAGTACTTC. The V call is TRBV5-4, the J call TRBJ2-5, with TRBD2 matching over 7 bases. There are 15 residues in the CDR3. CDR1 and CDR2 (germline): SGHNT, YYREEE (reference sequence). V lost 0 bases, J lost 1 base, and 3 bases stayed unmatched.

This chain uses TRBV29-1 with TRBJ2-5; 10 nucleotides line up with TRBD1. V trimming: 7 bases; J trimming: 5 bases; junction bases outside the gene matches: 7. The CDR3 is 13 amino acids. Germline V gives CDR1 SQVTM, CDR2 ANQGSEA. The CDR3 region is CSARQGAGETQYF. The DNA for the CDR3 is TGCAGCGCCCGACAGGGGGCGGGGGAGACCCAGTACTTC.

The chain uses TRBV11-1 and TRBJ2-2; 12 bases are shared with TRBD2. This CDR3 has 18 amino acids. Germline CDR1 SGHAT, CDR2 FQDESV (reference sequence). Trimming cost V 5 bases and J 1 base; bases outside gene matches: 8. The CDR3 nucleotides are TGTGCCAGCAGCCAAATCGGACTAGCGGGACGGAACACCGGGGAGCTGTTTTTT. This gives the protein CASSQIGLAGRNTGELFF.

J is TRBJ1-4 and V is TRBV6-6, with D possibly matching TRBD1 (5 bases). The V gene's germline CDR1 is MNHNY and CDR2 SVGAGI (reference sequence). CDR3 length: 15 residues. V lost 5 bases and J 0 bases, leaving 10 bases between the germline ends. The CDR3 DNA is TGTGCCAGCAGTCGACAGCGCCCAACTAATGAAAAACTGTTTTTT. Encoded protein: CASSRQRPTNEKLFF.

The chain has TRBV7-9 and TRBJ1-3, with D maybe TRBD1 (5 bases). This CDR3 has 16 residues. Germline V gene sequence: CDR1 SEHNR, CDR2 FQNEAQ (reference sequence). V dropped 5 bases and J dropped 2 bases, with 16 bases sitting between them. This chain's CDR3 is CASSASGTPPGNTIYF. CDR3 DNA: TGTGCCAGCAGCGCGTCCGGGACTCCACCTGGAAACACCATATATTTT.

The gene calls are TRBV27 and TRBJ1-2; D may be TRBD1 (5 bases). Germline V gives CDR1 MNHEY, CDR2 SMNVEV (reference sequence). V lost 6 bases and J 0 bases, leaving 14 bases between the germline ends. The CDR3 consists of 15 residues. CDR3 sequence reads: CASRKQVGTNYGYTF. CDR3 nucleotides: TGTGCCAGCAGAAAACAGGTGGGGACTAACTATGGCTACACCTTC.

The chain combines TRBV7-8 with TRBJ2-7; D uncertain. The germline V gene encodes CDR1 SGHVS and CDR2 FQNEAQ. V dropped 2 bases and J dropped 5 bases, with 10 bases sitting between them. The CDR3 consists of 13 residues. This chain's CDR3 is CASSLRSIDEQYF. The CDR3 DNA follows: TGTGCCAGCAGCTTAAGGTCTATTGACGAGCAGTACTTC.

The chain has TRBV6-1 and TRBJ2-1, with 8 bases aligning to TRBD2. After removal of 0 bases from V and 0 bases from J, the junction contained 4 bases not matched to a gene. Germline lookup yields CDR1 MNHNS and CDR2 SASEGT. The length of the CDR3 is 17 residues. DNA of the CDR3: TGTGCCAGCAGTGAAGCCGGGGGGACTAGCTCCTACAATGAGCAGTTCTTC. Translation gives CASSEAGGTSSYNEQFF.

The V call is TRBV11-2, the J call TRBJ2-2; tentative D call: TRBD1 (6 bases). Per germline, CDR1 SGHAT and CDR2 FQNNGV. The length of the CDR3 is 16 residues. Trimming removed 5 bases at V and 0 bases at J, with 13 bases between. The CDR3 DNA follows: TGTGCCAGCAGCCCAGGGGCAACAGCGAACACCGGGGAGCTGTTTTTT. Its protein is CASSPGATANTGELFF.

The chain carries TRBV7-2 and TRBJ2-7; D unresolved. Germline lookup yields CDR1 SGHTA and CDR2 FQGNSA. Trimming took off 2 bases at V and 3 bases at J, with 20 bases between the two ends. The CDR3 spans 17 residues. CDR3 amino acids: CASSLLPTKEFYYEQYF. As DNA, the CDR3 is TGTGCCAGCAGCTTACTCCCTACGAAAGAGTTTTACTACGAGCAGTACTTC.

V usage is TRBV6-1 and J usage is TRBJ1-2; 8 bases align to TRBD1. V was pared by 5 bases and J by 4 bases, with 9 bases of the junction left unmatched. CDR3 size: 15 residues. Germline V gene sequence: CDR1 MNHNS, CDR2 SASEGT. As DNA, the CDR3 is TGTGCCAGCAGTACCAATGGACAGGGACGCTATGGCTACACCTTC. Translating it yields CASSTNGQGRYGYTF.

This chain uses TRBV5-6 with TRBJ2-7; the D gene is possibly TRBD1 (6 bases). With 7 bases removed from V and 6 bases from J, the gap between germline ends came to 11 bases. From germline, CDR1 is SGHDT and CDR2 YYEEEE. The CDR3 sequence is 11 residues long. The CDR3 nucleotides are TGTGCCAGCCAGGGACAAGCCGAGCAGTACTTC. Translated, it gives CASQGQAEQYF.

The chain combines TRBV29-1 with TRBJ1-2, with 9 bases matching TRBD1. With V trimmed by 1 base and J by 2 bases, 11 bases remained unmatched. The CDR3 is made up of 17 amino acids. Germline V CDR1 and CDR2: SQVTM, ANQGSEA. The CDR3 loop reads CSVEAGQGYRTNYGYTF. In DNA, the CDR3 is TGCAGCGTTGAAGCGGGACAGGGTTACCGAACGAACTATGGCTACACCTTC.

A single count supports this clone. V and J are TRBV7-6 and TRBJ1-2, with D perhaps matching TRBD1 (6 bases). Trimming took 2 bases from V and 6 from J, leaving 19 bases between them. The germline CDR1 and CDR2 sequences are SGHVS and FNYEAQ. CDR3 size: 16 residues. CDR3 bases: TGTGCCAGCAGCTTAAGGGCCTCGGGGGGCGGGGATGGCTACACCTTC. It specifies CASSLRASGGGDGYTF. The full variable domain, rest sourced from reference TRBV7-6 and TRBJ1-2, is GAGVSQSPRYKVTKRGQDVALRCDPISGHVSLYWYRQALGQGPEFLTYFNYEAQQDKSGLPNDRFSAERPEGSISTLTIQRTEQRDSAMYRCASSLRASGGGDGYTFGSGTRLTVV.

The chain uses TRBV5-5 and TRBJ2-1; 9 nucleotides line up with TRBD2. The germline V gene has CDR1 SGHKS and CDR2 YYEKEE (reference sequence). With V trimmed by 0 bases and J by 7 bases, 2 bases remained unmatched. CDR3 length equals 14 residues. As DNA, the CDR3 is TGTGCCAGCAGCTTGGTCGGACTAGCGAATGAGCAGTTCTTC. It is translated as CASSLVGLANEQFF. Supplemented by reference TRBV5-5 and TRBJ2-1, the full variable domain reads DAGVTQSPTHLIKTRGQQVTLRCSPISGHKSVSWYQQVLGQGPQFIFQYYEKEERGRGNFPDRFSARQFPNYSSELNVNALLLGDSALYLCASSLVGLANEQFFGPGTRLTVL.

The chain joins TRBV9 to TRBJ2-1; the match to TRBD2 covers 13 bases. This CDR3 has 15 amino acids. After removal of 2 bases from V and 10 bases from J, the junction contained 6 bases not matched to a gene. Per the germline V gene, CDR1 is SGDLS and CDR2 is YYNGEE. This chain's CDR3 is CASSVTSGRGYEQFF. The CDR3, as DNA: TGTGCCAGCAGCGTTACTAGCGGGAGGGGATACGAGCAGTTCTTC.

The chain couples TRBV25-1 to TRBJ2-2, with 8 bases matching TRBD2. The CDR3 has 16 residues. Germline trimming cut 4 bases from V and 8 bases from J; bases unmatched to any gene: 12. In germline, CDR1 is MGHDK, CDR2 SYGVNS. DNA for the CDR3: TGTGCCAGCAGTGCGAGCGGGAGTCTTGTTTCGGGGGAGCTGTTTTTT. This translates into CASSASGSLVSGELFF.

The chain links TRBV5-1 to TRBJ1-2; TRBD1 is a possible D gene (6 bases). V was trimmed by 4 bases and J by 2 bases, leaving 15 bases between them. Germline loops: CDR1 SGHRS, CDR2 YFSETQ. The length of the CDR3 is 15 residues. CDR3 sequence: CASSPDDRRNYGYTF. The CDR3 DNA is TGCGCCAGCAGCCCAGACGACAGGCGGAACTATGGCTACACCTTC.

This clone was observed a single time. This chain links TRBV7-3 with TRBJ2-1, with no clear D. Trimming shortened V by 5 bases and J by 11 bases, and 13 bases separated the two germline ends. Germline V gene lookup returns CDR1 SGHTA and CDR2 FQGTGA. This CDR3 contains 12 residues. The DNA for the CDR3 is TGTGCCAGCAGCGAGCACACCGGCCAGCAGTTCTTC. This translates into CASSEHTGQQFF.

V usage is TRBV5-5 and J usage is TRBJ2-6, with TRBD1 matching 7 bases. The CDR3 covers 18 residues. V was pared by 3 bases and J by 0 bases, with 9 bases of the junction left unmatched. Germline V gene data show CDR1 as SGHKS and CDR2 as YYEKEE (reference sequence). CDR3 loop: CASSSKGTDVSGANVLTF. The CDR3 bases are TGTGCCAGCAGCTCGAAAGGGACAGATGTCTCTGGGGCCAACGTCCTGACTTTC.

The V gene is TRBV18, the J gene TRBJ1-1; 9 nucleotides agree with TRBD1. The CDR3 loop spans 16 amino acids. V shed 4 bases, J shed 0 bases, and the junction held 6 bases outside the gene matches. Germline CDR1 reads KGHSH; CDR2 reads LQKENI. The CDR3 DNA sequence: TGTGCCAGCTCACGTGGACAGGGGACCCTGAACACTGAAGCTTTCTTT. Amino acids: CASSRGQGTLNTEAFF.

This chain's CDR3 is CASSQEGTGNQPQHF. CDR3 in DNA: TGTGCCAGCAGCCAAGAAGGAACCGGCAATCAGCCCCAGCATTTT. The rearrangement uses TRBV4-2 and TRBJ1-5; no clear D. Trimming shortened V by 0 bases and J by 2 bases, and 8 bases separated the two germline ends. Germline V gives CDR1 LGHNA, CDR2 YNFKEQ. The CDR3 extends over 15 amino acids.

This chain links TRBV11-3 with TRBJ1-2; TRBD1 aligns across 9 bases. V lost 5 bases to trimming and J lost 8 bases; unmatched junction nucleotides: 9. This CDR3 comprises 14 residues. Germline V gives CDR1 SGHNT, CDR2 YENEEA. CDR3 in DNA: TGTGCCAGCAGCCAGTCACAGGGGGCAGGCGGCTACACCTTC. It yields the protein CASSQSQGAGGYTF.

J is TRBJ2-2 and V is TRBV7-6; TRBD1 matches 7 bases. The CDR3 is made up of 17 amino acids. Losses at the gene ends were 4 bases for V and 5 bases for J; bases not matched to a gene: 13. The germline gives CDR1 SGHVS, CDR2 FNYEAQ. The CDR3 protein is CASSYVTGIGHTGELFF. Written as DNA, the CDR3 is TGTGCCAGCAGCTACGTGACAGGGATCGGCCATACCGGGGAGCTGTTTTTT.

This clone occurred a few times. The chain links TRBV21-1 to TRBJ2-5; the table assigns TRBD1, which was not confirmed against the DNA. TRBV21-1 is flagged as a pseudogene. The CDR3 spans 15 residues. The CDR3: CASSNIGGGKETQYF. CDR3 DNA sequence: TGTGCCAGCAGCAATATTGGGGGCGGAAAAGAGACCCAGTACTTC.

This chain links TRBV6-5 with TRBJ2-7, with 9 bases lining up with TRBD1. Germline V CDR1 and CDR2: MNHEY, SVGAGI. The trim removed 10 bases at V and 3 bases at J, leaving 4 bases unmatched. The CDR3 runs 12 residues. The CDR3 region is CATQTGGYEQYF. The CDR3 region has the DNA TGTGCCACCCAGACAGGGGGCTACGAGCAGTACTTC.